This entry lists 31 T cell receptor beta chains sequenced from one sample in a study of control samples from healthy donors and cancer patients. Profiled with immunoSEQ multiplex PCR; TCRdb holds only in-frame clones, not every one. This sample has 150,000 to 200,000 clones, with approximately 94% found just once. The sample comprised blood. These TCRs come from a woman aged 35 to 49 in good health.

The V gene is TRBV5-1, the J gene TRBJ1-1; D uncertain. This CDR3 region has 14 residues. Germline CDR1 and CDR2: SGHRS and YFSETQ. V lost 0 bases, J lost 3 bases, and 9 bases lay in between. The CDR3 is CASSLGPQDTEAFF. DNA for the CDR3: TGCGCCAGCAGCTTGGGCCCTCAGGACACTGAAGCTTTCTTT.

The chain employs TRBV10-1 and TRBJ2-2; the D gene could be TRBD1 or TRBD2 (6 bases each). The CDR3 runs to 14 residues. CDR1 and CDR2 from the germline V gene are WNHNN and SYGVQD (reference sequence). Trimming cost V 8 bases and J 4 bases, with 14 bases left between them. In nucleotides, the CDR3 is TGCGCCAGCCAGAAGGGGGGTATCACCGGGGAGCTGTTTTTT. Translated: CASQKGGITGELFF.

In DNA form, the CDR3 reads TGTGCCAGCAGTTTATCCCTCCCGACGGTCTCTGGGGCCAACGTCCTGACTTTC. This codes for CASSLSLPTVSGANVLTF. The chain employs TRBV27 and TRBJ2-6, with D uncertain. CDR3 size: 18 residues. Between the trimmed V and J ends, which lost 0 bases and 0 bases, there was a span of 12 bases. The germline gives CDR1 MNHEY, CDR2 SMNVEV (reference sequence). Using reference TRBV27 and TRBJ2-6 for the parts outside the CDR3, the full variable domain is EAQVTQNPRYLITVTGKKLTVTCSQNMNHEYMSWYRQDPGLGLRQIYYSMNVEVTDKGDVPEGYKVSRKEKRNFPLILESPSPNQTSLYFCASSLSLPTVSGANVLTFGAGSRLTVL.

This sequence joins TRBV5-1 and TRBJ1-2; D unclear. CDR1 and CDR2 from the germline V gene are SGHRS and YFSETQ. Trimming shortened V by 1 base and J by 4 bases, and 5 bases separated the two germline ends. The CDR3 sequence is 12 residues long. The CDR3, as DNA: TGCGCCAGCAGCTTGCCCGGCTATGGCTACACCTTC. Its protein product is CASSLPGYGYTF. Looking up the rest from reference TRBV5-1 and TRBJ1-2 gives the full variable domain: KAGVTQTPRYLIKTRGQQVTLSCSPISGHRSVSWYQQTPGQGLQFLFEYFSETQRNKGNFPGRFSGRQFSNSRSEMNVSTLELGDSALYLCASSLPGYGYTFGSGTRLTVV.

J is TRBJ2-7 and V is TRBV6-9; 10 nucleotides match TRBD1. CDR1 and CDR2 (germline): MNHGY, SVAAGI. The CDR3 has 15 amino acids. Unmatched junction bases numbered 7, after V lost 4 bases and J lost 4 bases. The CDR3 reads CASSLGTGDWYEQYF. Written as DNA, the CDR3 is TGTGCCAGCAGTTTAGGGACAGGGGACTGGTACGAGCAGTACTTC.

This chain links TRBV3-1 (or the pseudogene TRBV3-2) with TRBJ2-7; unclear D gene. Germline lookup yields CDR1 LGHDT and CDR2 YNNKEL (reference sequence). The V gene lost 3 bases and the J gene lost 3 bases, with 9 bases spanning the gap. The CDR3 consists of 13 residues. CDR3 sequence (DNA): TGTGCCAGCAGCCAGGGCCTCGACTACGAGCAGTACTTC. Residues: CASSQGLDYEQYF.

The chain uses TRBV6-1 and TRBJ2-1; either TRBD1 or TRBD2 may fit D (5 bases each). CDR1 MNHNS and CDR2 SASEGT come from the germline V gene. This CDR3 is 15 amino acids long. V was shortened by 3 bases and J by 2 bases, with 11 bases between the two germline ends. CDR3 protein: CASSEAVGPYNEQFF. CDR3 coding DNA: TGTGCCAGCAGTGAGGCGGTGGGACCCTACAATGAGCAGTTCTTC.

V usage is TRBV6-1 and J usage is TRBJ1-3, with D hard to call. This CDR3 contains 16 residues. V lost 2 bases, J lost 2 bases, and 13 bases lay in between. Per the germline V gene, CDR1 is MNHNS and CDR2 is SASEGT. The CDR3 loop reads CASSESRSSPGNTIYF. The CDR3 DNA reads TGTGCCAGCAGTGAATCGCGGAGCTCCCCTGGAAACACCATATATTTT.

This chain joins TRBV5-4 and TRBJ2-5; D not resolved. Germline loops: CDR1 SGHNT, CDR2 YYREEE (reference sequence). The germline V and J ends were trimmed by 4 bases and 4 bases, with 14 bases remaining between them. CDR3 length: 14 residues. CDR3 sequence: CASSPAQAIETQYF. The CDR3 nucleotides are TGTGCCAGCAGCCCGGCGCAGGCCATAGAGACCCAGTACTTC.

V usage is TRBV10-2 and J usage is TRBJ1-1; D is uncertain. The CDR3 is 14 residues long. The V end was cut by 6 bases, the J end by 0 bases, with 11 bases between. CDR1 is WSHSY and CDR2 is SAAADI in the germline V gene. This chain's CDR3 is CASRLWNMNTEAFF. The CDR3 nucleotides read TGCGCCAGCAGGCTCTGGAACATGAACACTGAAGCTTTCTTT.

The V and J genes are TRBV19 and TRBJ1-2, with D possibly TRBD1 on 5 matching bases. The germline gives CDR1 LNHDA, CDR2 SQIVND (reference sequence). The CDR3 has 13 amino acids. V lost 3 bases, J lost 7 bases, and 12 bases lay in between. The chain's CDR3 is CASSIQGKSGYTF. In DNA form, the CDR3 reads TGTGCCAGTAGTATTCAGGGAAAGAGTGGCTACACCTTC. The full variable domain, rest sourced from reference TRBV19 and TRBJ1-2, is DGGITQSPKYLFRKEGQNVTLSCEQNLNHDAMYWYRQDPGQGLRLIYYSQIVNDFQKGDIAEGYSVSREKKESFPLTVTSAQKNPTAFYLCASSIQGKSGYTFGSGTRLTVV.

V is TRBV5-1 and J is TRBJ1-1, with D unresolved. CDR1 is SGHRS, CDR2 YFSETQ, per germline. Trimming cost V 4 bases and J 2 bases, with 15 bases left between them. The CDR3 runs to 15 residues. The CDR3 nucleotides are TGCGCCAGCAGCCCAATAGACGCGGCAAACACTGAAGCTTTCTTT. The encoded protein is CASSPIDAANTEAFF.

The genes are TRBV10-3 and TRBJ1-1, with D perhaps matching TRBD1 (6 bases). V was cut by 3 bases and J by 1 base, with 12 bases left in between. Germline CDR1 and CDR2: ENHRY and SYGVKD. The CDR3 consists of 15 residues. The CDR3 is CAISDRGAPNTEAFF. In nucleotides, the CDR3 is TGTGCCATCAGTGATAGGGGGGCCCCGAACACTGAAGCTTTCTTT.

This clone counts as medium-sized. The chain is built from TRBV5-1 and TRBJ2-7; TRBD2 agrees at 9 bases. The CDR3 contains 17 residues. Trimming removed 3 bases from V and 4 bases from J; junction bases left unmatched: 14. CDR1 and CDR2 (germline): SGHRS, YFSETQ. The CDR3 protein is CASSSNTGTSPSYEQYF. In DNA, the CDR3 is TGCGCCAGCAGCTCGAATACCGGGACTAGCCCCTCATACGAGCAGTACTTC.

The rearrangement joins TRBV19 to TRBJ1-4; unclear D gene. The CDR3 loop spans 14 amino acids. Germline V lookup: CDR1 LNHDA, CDR2 SQIVND (reference sequence). V was pared by 2 bases and J by 10 bases, with 14 bases between. CDR3: CASSISGMLGKLFF. The CDR3 DNA is TGTGCCAGTAGTATATCCGGGATGCTTGGAAAACTGTTTTTT.

This rearrangement joins TRBV29-1 to TRBJ1-4; D perhaps matches TRBD1 (6 bases). CDR3 length: 14 residues. Trimming took off 6 bases at V and 4 bases at J, with 15 bases between the two ends. Germline V gene sequence: CDR1 SQVTM, CDR2 ANQGSEA. CDR3 residues: CSVGLGQYNEKLFF. Written as DNA, the CDR3 is TGCAGCGTGGGCCTAGGACAGTATAATGAAAAACTGTTTTTT.

Written as DNA, the CDR3 is TGTGCCAGCAGTTTATTCGCTCGGCAGGAAGCTTTCTTT. Translating it yields CASSLFARQEAFF. The rearrangement joins TRBV27 to TRBJ1-1; D unresolved. Deletions cut 1 base from V and 8 bases from J, with 11 bases between. Germline CDR1 and CDR2: MNHEY and SMNVEV (reference sequence). This CDR3 contains 13 residues.

The rearrangement uses TRBV5-1 and TRBJ1-5, with 10 bases aligning to TRBD1. CDR1 is SGHRS and CDR2 is YFSETQ in the germline V gene. There are 15 residues in the CDR3. After removal of 0 bases from V and 6 bases from J, the junction contained 3 bases not matched to a gene. CDR3 region: CASSLGQGASQPQHF. In DNA, the CDR3 is TGCGCCAGCAGCTTGGGACAGGGGGCCTCTCAGCCCCAGCATTTT.

The V gene is TRBV4-3, the J gene TRBJ1-1; 7 bases agree with TRBD1. Per germline, CDR1 LGHNA and CDR2 YSLEER. V shed 3 bases, J shed 13 bases, and the junction held 17 bases outside the gene matches. The CDR3 loop spans 15 amino acids. For the CDR3, the DNA is TGCGCCAGCAGCCAGGGGAGCGGGACAGCCAAGAAGGTTTTCTTT. Its translation: CASSQGSGTAKKVFF.

This clone was found once. The chain combines TRBV7-9 with TRBJ1-1; D unresolved. Germline-derived CDR1 and CDR2 are SEHNR and FQNEAQ (reference sequence). The CDR3 is 14 amino acids. The ends were cut back, 3 bases at V and 4 bases at J, with 12 bases in the middle. The CDR3 loop reads CASSFRFSSTEAFF. The CDR3 nucleotides read TGTGCCAGCAGCTTTCGGTTCAGTAGCACTGAAGCTTTCTTT.

This clone appeared a few times. The rearrangement joins TRBV27 to TRBJ2-3; D remains unclear. V lost 3 bases, J lost 7 bases, and 5 bases lay in between. The CDR3 has 11 amino acids. The germline V gene encodes CDR1 MNHEY and CDR2 SMNVEV (reference sequence). Here the CDR3 reads CASSFGNTQYF. The CDR3 DNA sequence: TGTGCCAGCAGTTTTGGAAATACGCAGTATTTT.

The chain recombines TRBV27 with TRBJ2-1, with TRBD1 identical over 9 bases. CDR1 and CDR2 (germline): MNHEY, SMNVEV (reference sequence). The CDR3 runs to 14 residues. Trimming at V came to 8 bases and at J to 4 bases, leaving 6 bases not matched to a gene. CDR3 loop: CASVRDRAYNEQFF. As DNA, the CDR3 is TGTGCCAGCGTCCGGGACAGGGCGTACAATGAGCAGTTCTTC.

The chain employs TRBV20-1 and TRBJ2-7; D not resolved. CDR3 length: 11 amino acids. The germline V gene has CDR1 DFQATT and CDR2 SNEGSKA (reference sequence). V gave up 6 bases and J gave up 3 bases, with 9 bases separating them. In DNA, the CDR3 is TGCAGTGCCCCATACTTCTACGAGCAGTACTTC. Protein sequence: CSAPYFYEQYF.

The chain joins TRBV12-5 to TRBJ1-1; maybe TRBD1 (6 bases). V lost 3 bases and J 4 bases, leaving 9 bases between the germline ends. The CDR3 sequence is 13 residues long. The V gene's germline CDR1 is LGHNT and CDR2 FRNRAP. The CDR3 region is CASGLQGGTEAFF. The DNA for the CDR3 is TGTGCTAGTGGTTTACAGGGAGGCACTGAAGCTTTCTTT.

This clone was detected only once. This chain joins TRBV9 and TRBJ1-1; 8 bases map to TRBD1. The ends lost 3 bases at V and 4 bases at J; junction bases unmatched: 5. CDR1 SGDLS and CDR2 YYNGEE come from the germline V gene. The CDR3 runs 14 residues. The CDR3 nucleotides read TGTGCCAGCAGCGCGACAGGGGAAGTCACTGAAGCTTTCTTT. Its translation: CASSATGEVTEAFF.

The J gene is TRBJ2-3, the V gene TRBV2; D is tentatively TRBD1 or TRBD2 (6 bases each). The CDR3 is 16 amino acids. Trimming pared 1 base from V and 1 base from J, leaving 12 bases between. CDR1 SNHLY and CDR2 FYNNEI come from the germline V gene. The CDR3 DNA reads TGTGCCAGCAGTGAAGTCTGGGGGGCTGGCACAGATACGCAGTATTTT. Protein product: CASSEVWGAGTDTQYF.

This clone was found once. The CDR3 is CASSLVPRGYEKLFF. The CDR3 coding sequence is TGTGCCAGCAGCTTAGTCCCTCGGGGTTACGAAAAACTGTTTTTT. The genes are TRBV7-2 and TRBJ1-4, with D unclear. The V end was cut by 1 base, the J end by 8 bases, with 14 bases between. Germline CDR1 reads SGHTA; CDR2 reads FQGNSA. The CDR3 has 15 amino acids.

This rearrangement joins TRBV7-8 to TRBJ1-1; a possible D gene is TRBD1 (6 bases). Germline CDR1 SGHVS, CDR2 FQNEAQ. The CDR3 is 13 residues long. The ends were cut back, 1 base at V and 4 bases at J, with 7 bases in the middle. The CDR3 reads CASSLVGATEAFF. Here the CDR3 DNA reads TGTGCCAGCAGCTTAGTGGGGGCCACTGAAGCTTTCTTT.

V usage is TRBV7-2 and J usage is TRBJ2-7, with 10 bases lining up with TRBD2. The CDR3 is made up of 15 amino acids. The germline gives CDR1 SGHTA, CDR2 FQGNSA. V lost 3 bases, J lost 2 bases, and 4 bases stayed unmatched. The DNA for the CDR3 is TGTGCCAGCAGCTTTAGCGGGAGGAGGGCCTACGAGCAGTACTTC. Protein product: CASSFSGRRAYEQYF.

The V call is TRBV30, the J call TRBJ2-3; D tentatively fits TRBD1 or TRBD2 (5 bases each). This CDR3 has 13 residues. Germline CDR1 GTSNPN, CDR2 SVGIG (reference sequence). V lost 3 bases to trimming and J lost 9 bases, with 16 bases between them. The CDR3 region has the DNA TGTGCCTGGAGCCGGGGCCCCAGGGCAACGCAGTATTTT. Amino acids: CAWSRGPRATQYF.

This clone was seen once. The chain employs TRBV19 and TRBJ1-1; D is uncertain. V gave up 5 bases and J gave up 0 bases, with 1 base separating them. There are 11 residues in the CDR3. Germline CDR1 reads LNHDA; CDR2 reads SQIVND (reference sequence). CDR3: CASSLNTEAFF. DNA of the CDR3: TGTGCCAGTAGTTTGAACACTGAAGCTTTCTTT.